This passage covers 17 T cell receptor beta chains from one sample sequenced in a study of blood T cell repertoires in COVID-19. Measured with immunoSEQ multiplex PCR; TCRdb has only the in-frame clones, and not every one. The sample yields under 200,000 clones, 80% to 85% seen once. The specimen was peripheral blood. Receptors originate from a woman in her sixties with acute or convalescent COVID-19.

This chain uses TRBV2 with TRBJ2-6; 7 bases agree with TRBD1. The junction had 6 bases not matched to a gene; V was cut back by 6 bases and J by 1 base. The CDR3 loop spans 16 amino acids. The germline gives CDR1 SNHLY, CDR2 FYNNEI. Written as DNA, the CDR3 is TGTGCCAGCAGGGGGGACAGAAGTTCTGGGGCCAACGTCCTGACTTTC. Translation: CASRGDRSSGANVLTF.

The J gene is TRBJ2-7, the V gene TRBV7-2, with TRBD1 matching 7 bases. CDR1 and CDR2 (germline): SGHTA, FQGNSA. CDR3 length equals 12 residues. V shed 6 bases, J shed 3 bases, and the junction held 2 bases outside the gene matches. The DNA of the CDR3 is TGTGCCAGCAGACGGGACAGCTACGAGCAGTACTTC. It yields the protein CASRRDSYEQYF.

The chain recombines TRBV12-3 or TRBV12-4 with TRBJ1-5; 8 bases align to TRBD1. Germline trimming cut 5 bases from V and 9 bases from J; bases unmatched to any gene: 6. The CDR3 has 13 residues. CDR3 in amino acids: CASSGTGVRPQHF. The CDR3 DNA is TGTGCCAGCAGTGGGACAGGAGTACGGCCCCAGCATTTT.

This clone was seen a few times. The rearrangement joins TRBV3-1 (or the pseudogene TRBV3-2) to TRBJ2-5, with TRBD2 identical over 15 bases. Germline CDR1 reads LGHDT; CDR2 reads YNNKEL (reference sequence). The CDR3 consists of 17 residues. V shed 0 bases and J 7 bases; nucleotides not matched to a gene: 6. CDR3 bases: TGTGCCAGCAGCCAAGAGGGGACTAGCGGGGGGCAGGGGACCCAGTACTTC. Translated, it gives CASSQEGTSGGQGTQYF.

This clone was seen a handful of times. The gene calls are TRBV2 and TRBJ1-4, with 8 bases identical to TRBD1. The length of the CDR3 is 15 residues. The germline V gene encodes CDR1 SNHLY and CDR2 FYNNEI. Trimming at V came to 4 bases and at J to 4 bases, leaving 5 bases not matched to a gene. CDR3 nucleotide sequence: TGTGCCAGCAGTGTGCCGGACAGGGATAATGAAAAACTGTTTTTT. Residues: CASSVPDRDNEKLFF.

The V gene is TRBV5-5, the J gene TRBJ2-5; 8 positions match TRBD1. The CDR3 has 16 amino acids. V lost 0 bases to trimming and J lost 5 bases; unmatched junction nucleotides: 9. From germline, CDR1 is SGHKS and CDR2 YYEKEE (reference sequence). CDR3 residues: CASSLAGTGGRETQYF. In DNA form, the CDR3 reads TGTGCCAGCAGCTTGGCCGGAACAGGGGGGAGGGAGACCCAGTACTTC. Drawing the rest from reference TRBV5-5 and TRBJ2-5, the complete variable domain is DAGVTQSPTHLIKTRGQQVTLRCSPISGHKSVSWYQQVLGQGPQFIFQYYEKEERGRGNFPDRFSARQFPNYSSELNVNALLLGDSALYLCASSLAGTGGRETQYFGPGTRLLVL.

The chain uses TRBV10-3 and TRBJ1-2; D is perhaps TRBD1 (6 bases). There are 14 residues in the CDR3. The germline V gene has CDR1 ENHRY and CDR2 SYGVKD. V was trimmed by 7 bases and J by 6 bases, leaving 18 bases between them. The CDR3 bases are TGTGCCATCACCTTAGGGGGGGAAGTCCATGGCTACACCTTC. Protein sequence: CAITLGGEVHGYTF.

The chain carries TRBV7-2 and TRBJ2-7; D is uncertain. Germline V gene sequence: CDR1 SGHTA, CDR2 FQGNSA. V gave up 5 bases and J gave up 1 base, with 12 bases separating them. CDR3 length equals 14 residues. Here the CDR3 reads CASSPLYTSYEQYF. The CDR3 DNA sequence: TGTGCCAGCAGCCCTTTGTATACTTCCTACGAGCAGTACTTC.

In DNA, the CDR3 is TGTGCCAGTAGTATAAGGACGGTTGGGAGTTATAATTCACCCCTCCACTTT. Translation gives CASSIRTVGSYNSPLHF. The chain couples TRBV19 to TRBJ1-6, with D unclear. CDR1 LNHDA and CDR2 SQIVND come from the germline V gene (reference sequence). Trimming stripped 2 bases from V and 4 bases from J, with 15 bases between. The CDR3 sequence is 17 residues long.

The chain couples TRBV5-6 to TRBJ1-3, with D perhaps TRBD1 (6 bases). This CDR3 has 16 amino acids. V lost 0 bases to trimming and J lost 7 bases, with 17 bases between them. CDR1 is SGHDT, CDR2 YYEEEE, per germline. CDR3 amino acids: CASSLETGALRNTIYF. CDR3 bases: TGTGCCAGCAGCTTGGAGACAGGCGCCCTGAGGAACACCATATATTTT.

The chain links TRBV9 to TRBJ2-5; no reliable D call. V was cut by 0 bases and J by 1 base, with 13 bases left in between. CDR1 and CDR2 from the germline V gene are SGDLS and YYNGEE. CDR3 length equals 16 residues. CDR3 DNA sequence: TGTGCCAGCAGCGTAGCTCCGATGGCTAGCCAAGAGACCCAGTACTTC. The encoded protein is CASSVAPMASQETQYF.

The chain recombines TRBV5-1 with TRBJ1-1; D is possibly TRBD1 (6 bases). The CDR3 consists of 14 residues. Trimming took 0 bases from V and 2 from J, leaving 8 bases between them. Germline lookup yields CDR1 SGHRS and CDR2 YFSETQ. This CDR3 is CASSLGGGNTEAFF. CDR3 nucleotides: TGCGCCAGCAGCTTGGGCGGGGGCAACACTGAAGCTTTCTTT.

V is TRBV19 and J is TRBJ2-3; 10 bases match TRBD2. Germline V gene sequence: CDR1 LNHDA, CDR2 SQIVND (reference sequence). V lost 3 bases to trimming and J lost 2 bases; unmatched junction nucleotides: 8. This CDR3 region has 17 residues. The CDR3 reads CASSILVAGGLTDTQYF. Written as DNA, the CDR3 is TGTGCCAGTAGTATCCTAGTAGCGGGGGGACTCACAGATACGCAGTATTTT.

V is TRBV29-1 and J is TRBJ2-2, with 8 bases lining up with TRBD1. The junction had 12 bases not matched to a gene; V was cut back by 5 bases and J by 7 bases. The CDR3 has 15 residues. In germline, CDR1 is SQVTM, CDR2 ANQGSEA. In nucleotides, the CDR3 is TGCAGCGTTTCCCATCTGACAGGGGTATACGGGGAGCTGTTTTTT. It is translated as CSVSHLTGVYGELFF.

This clone was counted only a few times. This rearrangement joins TRBV18 to TRBJ1-1; 7 nucleotides match TRBD1. CDR3 length: 14 residues. The germline gives CDR1 KGHSH, CDR2 LQKENI. After removal of 4 bases from V and 4 bases from J, the junction contained 6 bases not matched to a gene. CDR3 residues: CASSQRQGGTEAFF. The CDR3 DNA reads as TGTGCCAGCTCACAAAGACAGGGTGGCACTGAAGCTTTCTTT.

The V gene is TRBV5-8, the J gene TRBJ1-5, with TRBD1 matching over 7 bases. Germline V CDR1 and CDR2: SGHTS, YDEGEE. The CDR3 spans 19 residues. Unmatched junction bases numbered 12, after V lost 0 bases and J lost 0 bases. CDR3 region: CASSLVLWTGSNSNQPQHF. As DNA, the CDR3 is TGTGCCAGCAGCTTGGTTTTGTGGACAGGATCAAATAGCAATCAGCCCCAGCATTTT.

This chain links TRBV7-2 with TRBJ1-2; 10 positions agree with TRBD1. Looked up from germline, CDR1 is SGHTA and CDR2 is FQGNSA. With 5 bases clipped from V and 6 bases from J, the junction kept 6 bases outside the gene matches. The CDR3 sequence is 14 residues long. For the CDR3, the DNA is TGTGCCAGCAGCCGCCGGGACAGGGGCCATGGCTACACCTTC. Encoded protein: CASSRRDRGHGYTF.